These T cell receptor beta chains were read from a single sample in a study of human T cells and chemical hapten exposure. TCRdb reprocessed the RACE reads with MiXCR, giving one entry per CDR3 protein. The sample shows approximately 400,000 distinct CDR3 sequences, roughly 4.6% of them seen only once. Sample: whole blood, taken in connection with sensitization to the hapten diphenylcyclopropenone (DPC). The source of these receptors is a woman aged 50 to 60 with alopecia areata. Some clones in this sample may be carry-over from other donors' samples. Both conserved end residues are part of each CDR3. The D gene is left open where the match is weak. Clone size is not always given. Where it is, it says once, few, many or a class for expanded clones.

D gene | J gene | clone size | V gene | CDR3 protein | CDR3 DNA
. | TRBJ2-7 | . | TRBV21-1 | CASRAGWHEQYF | TGTGCCAGCAGAGCGGGGTGGCACGAGCAGTACTTC
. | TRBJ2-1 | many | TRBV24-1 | CATSDSVRNEQFF | TGTGCCACCAGTGATTCCGTACGGAATGAGCAGTTCTTC
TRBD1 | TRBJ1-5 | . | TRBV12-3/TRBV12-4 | CASRVGQGNQPQHF | TGTGCCAGCAGAGTGGGACAGGGAAATCAGCCCCAGCATTTT
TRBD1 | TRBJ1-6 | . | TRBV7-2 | CASSLVARGDSPLHF | TGTGCCAGCAGCTTAGTTGCCAGGGGGGATTCACCCCTCCACTTT
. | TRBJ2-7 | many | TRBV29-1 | CSILRPGKRYF | TGCAGCATCCTTCGACCGGGGAAGCGGTACTTC
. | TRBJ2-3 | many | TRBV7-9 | CASSFGVRTTDTQYF | TGTGCCAGCAGTTTTGGCGTACGAACTACAGATACGCAGTATTTT
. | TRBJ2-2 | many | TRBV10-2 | CASKAAAAGELFF | TGCGCCAGCAAGGCGGCGGCGGCCGGGGAGCTGTTTTTT
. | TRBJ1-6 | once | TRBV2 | CASSNAPGSSPLHF | TGTGCCAGCAGCAACGCCCCCGGGAGTTCACCCCTCCACTTT
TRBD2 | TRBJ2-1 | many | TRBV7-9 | CASSFSGPYNEQFF | TGTGCCAGCAGCTTTAGCGGGCCGTACAATGAGCAGTTCTTC
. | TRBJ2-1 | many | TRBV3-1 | CASSQGLENPYNEQFF | TGTGCCAGCAGCCAAGGGCTAGAGAACCCCTACAATGAGCAGTTCTTC
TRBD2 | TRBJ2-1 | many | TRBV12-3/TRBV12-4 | CASSLGLVLFF | TGTGCCAGCAGTCTTGGACTAGTTTTGTTCTTC
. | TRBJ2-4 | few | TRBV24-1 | CATSDPRDLGKNIQYF | TGTGCCACCAGTGACCCCCGGGACCTTGGCAAAAACATTCAGTACTTC
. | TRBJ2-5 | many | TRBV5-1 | CASSGGARETQYF | TGCGCCAGCAGCGGGGGGGCCCGGGAGACCCAGTACTTC
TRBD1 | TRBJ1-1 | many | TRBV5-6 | CASSFDRGIVSTEAFF | TGTGCCAGCAGCTTCGACAGGGGGATTGTGAGCACTGAAGCTTTCTTT
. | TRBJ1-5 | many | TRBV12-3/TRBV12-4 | CASTKSDSQVQPQHF | TGTGCCAGCACCAAATCGGACAGCCAAGTCCAGCCCCAGCATTTT
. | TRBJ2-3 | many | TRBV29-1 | CSVDTGNTDTQYF | TGCAGCGTTGATACCGGGAATACAGATACGCAGTATTTT
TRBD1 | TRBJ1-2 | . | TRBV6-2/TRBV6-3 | CASRRGDRDYTF | TGTGCCAGCAGGAGAGGAGACAGGGACTACACCTTC
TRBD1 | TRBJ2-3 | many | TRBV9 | CASSVEGALDTQYF | TGTGCCAGCAGCGTAGAGGGGGCGCTGGATACGCAGTATTTT
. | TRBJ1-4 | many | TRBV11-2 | CASSLSPNEKLFF | TGTGCCAGCAGCTTAAGTCCGAATGAAAAACTGTTTTTT
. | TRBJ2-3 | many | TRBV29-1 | CSVERGGLTDTQYF | TGCAGCGTTGAGCGGGGTGGACTCACAGATACGCAGTATTTT
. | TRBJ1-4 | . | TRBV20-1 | CSGKMGTNEKLFF | TGCAGTGGCAAGATGGGCACTAATGAAAAACTGTTTTTT
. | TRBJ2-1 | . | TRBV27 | CASSEMDRGQFF | TGTGCCAGCAGTGAGATGGACAGAGGGCAGTTCTTC
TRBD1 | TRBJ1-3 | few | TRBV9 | CASSVEAGGYSGNTIYF | TGTGCCAGCAGCGTAGAGGCAGGGGGCTACTCTGGAAACACCATATATTTT
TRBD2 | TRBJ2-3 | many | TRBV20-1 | CSASEAGAGLDTQYF | TGCAGTGCCTCCGAAGCGGGAGCGGGACTAGATACGCAGTATTTT
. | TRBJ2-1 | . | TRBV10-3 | CAISEVTGGQIYNEQFF | TGTGCCATCAGTGAGGTGACCGGCGGACAGATCTACAATGAGCAGTTCTTC
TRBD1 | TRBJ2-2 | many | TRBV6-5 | CASSYLGTGGTGELFF | TGTGCCAGCAGTTACCTAGGGACAGGGGGTACCGGGGAGCTGTTTTTT
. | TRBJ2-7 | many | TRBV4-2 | CASSQELTGPAGGEQYF | TGTGCCAGCAGCCAAGAGTTGACCGGGCCGGCTGGAGGCGAGCAGTACTTC
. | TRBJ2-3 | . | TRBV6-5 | CASSYSIFGSTDTQYF | TGTGCCAGCAGTTACTCGATATTTGGGAGCACAGATACGCAGTATTTT
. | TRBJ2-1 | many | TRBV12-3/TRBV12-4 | CASSLGGAGNEQFF | TGTGCCAGCAGTTTAGGGGGAGCGGGCAATGAGCAGTTCTTC
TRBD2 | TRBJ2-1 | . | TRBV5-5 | CASTLTRTSADYNEQFF | TGTGCCAGCACCTTAACCCGGACTAGCGCTGACTACAATGAGCAGTTCTTC
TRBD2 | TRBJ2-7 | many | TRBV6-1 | CASSDLGEGQYF | TGTGCCAGCAGTGATCTGGGGGAGGGGCAGTACTTC
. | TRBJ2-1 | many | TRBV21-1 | CASSKGDNEQFF | TGTGCCAGCAGCAAGGGGGACAATGAGCAGTTCTTC
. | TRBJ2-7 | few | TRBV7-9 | CASSLPAVEQYF | TGTGCCAGCAGCTTACCAGCTGTCGAGCAGTACTTC
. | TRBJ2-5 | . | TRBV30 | CAWSVLRGETQYF | TGTGCCTGGAGTGTACTTAGAGGGGAGACCCAGTACTTC
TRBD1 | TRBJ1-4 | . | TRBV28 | CATYDRDNEKLFF | TGTGCCACCTACGACAGGGACAATGAAAAACTGTTTTTT
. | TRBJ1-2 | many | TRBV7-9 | CASSSAGEGYTF | TGTGCCAGCAGCTCGGCAGGGGAAGGCTACACCTTC
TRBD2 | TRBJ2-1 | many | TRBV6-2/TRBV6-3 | CASSYSIREGRNEQFF | TGTGCCAGCAGTTACTCGATTCGGGAGGGCCGGAATGAGCAGTTCTTC
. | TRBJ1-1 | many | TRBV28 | CASKAMGGAGNTEAFF | TGTGCCAGCAAAGCTATGGGGGGCGCAGGGAACACTGAAGCTTTCTTT
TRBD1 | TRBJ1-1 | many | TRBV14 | CASSRTGGSEAFF | TGTGCCAGCAGCCGGACAGGGGGCTCTGAAGCTTTCTTT
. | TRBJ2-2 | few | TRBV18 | CASPTAGPTGELFF | TGTGCCAGCCCTACAGCAGGGCCCACCGGGGAGCTGTTTTTT
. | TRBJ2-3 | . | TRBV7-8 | CASSPQGHGEYF | TGTGCCAGCAGTCCACAGGGCCACGGCGAGTATTTT
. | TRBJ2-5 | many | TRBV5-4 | CASSLVGAPGETQYF | TGTGCCAGCAGCTTGGTAGGGGCCCCGGGAGAGACCCAGTACTTC
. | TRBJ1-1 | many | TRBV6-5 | CASSTDIYTEAFF | TGTGCCAGCAGCACCGACATTTACACTGAAGCTTTCTTT
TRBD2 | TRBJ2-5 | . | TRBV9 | CTSSVAGARETQYF | TGTACCAGCAGCGTAGCGGGGGCCCGGGAGACCCAGTACTTC
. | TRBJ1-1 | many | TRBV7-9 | CASSLGGPNRAEAFF | TGTGCCAGCAGCTTAGGAGGACCCAACAGGGCTGAAGCTTTCTTT
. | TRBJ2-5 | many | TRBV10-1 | CASSEMPAPTKETQYF | TGCGCCAGCAGTGAGATGCCGGCTCCGACGAAAGAGACCCAGTACTTC
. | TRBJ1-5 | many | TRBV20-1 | CSAPAPQHF | TGCAGTGCTCCCGCGCCCCAGCATTTT
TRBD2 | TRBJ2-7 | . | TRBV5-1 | CASSSAGTSGGPAAEQYF | TGCGCCAGCAGCTCCGCCGGGACTAGCGGGGGCCCCGCGGCAGAGCAGTACTTC
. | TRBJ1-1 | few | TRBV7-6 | CASSLGSRQARDTEAFF | TGTGCCAGCAGCTTAGGGTCCCGACAGGCAAGGGACACTGAAGCTTTCTTT
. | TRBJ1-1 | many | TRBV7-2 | CASSRLQGEYTEAFF | TGTGCCAGCAGCCGTCTACAGGGAGAGTACACTGAAGCTTTCTTT
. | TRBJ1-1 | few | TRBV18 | CASSPLQAMNTEAFF | TGTGCCAGCTCACCACTTCAGGCCATGAACACTGAAGCTTTCTTT
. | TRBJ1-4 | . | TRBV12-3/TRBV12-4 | CASSSQVREKLFF | TGTGCCAGCAGTTCGCAGGTGCGTGAAAAACTGTTTTTT